What follows describes a single T cell receptor beta chain. The germline gene is not matched at one end of the junction; a read error may be the cause. The sample has other DNA sequences that encode this CDR3 too. This record belongs to a study of cytomegalovirus exposure and HLA in healthy donors. 13 Jbeta primers and 60 Vbeta primers were used for the PCR. Generated by immunoSEQ multiplex PCR, the TCRdb table keeps only in-frame clones and is missing some. The data hold 150,000 or so clones, with approximately 83% observed a single time. Looked up from germline, CDR1 is KGHSH and CDR2 is LQKENI. The CDR3 extends over 15 amino acids.

V and J are TRBV18 and TRBJ1-1, with D possibly TRBD1 on 5 matching bases. Input material: PBMCs. This clonotype was obtained from a male donor in good health and CMV-seronegative. CDR3 coding DNA: TGTGCCAGCTCACCATCCGACAGTAAGAACACTGAAGCCTTCTTT. This codes for CASSPSDSKNTEAFF.